This TCR beta chain was retrieved from a study of blood T cell repertoires in COVID-19. Study-wide context: Sample material is recorded as cDNA or gDNA derived from T cells, B-cell-depleted T cells, or PBMCs.

Germline CDR1 is MNHEY and CDR2 is SVGEGT. The trim removed 0 bases at V and 5 bases at J, leaving 9 bases unmatched. This CDR3 has 17 amino acids. Method: immunoSEQ multiplex PCR; TCRdb's copy keeps in-frame clones and lacks some. Seen here are about 110,000 clones, 88% observed once, and the top ten hold approximately 2.5%. J is TRBJ2-3 and V is TRBV6-2 or TRBV6-3, with 9 positions matching TRBD2. The specimen was peripheral blood. This sequence originates from a human donor in a cohort sampled during active COVID-19. CDR3 amino acids: CASSYSFRRGGIDTQYF. The CDR3 coding sequence is TGTGCCAGCAGTTACTCGTTTCGGCGGGGGGGCATAGATACGCAGTATTTT.